This note documents a single T cell receptor beta chain sequence. Its antigen remains unidentified. The data originate from a study of siplizumab effects on memory and regulatory T cells. Study results and limitations: Researchers did not confirm the suppressive function of proliferating Tregs from siplizumab cultures.

Repertoires were generated with immunoSEQ multiplex PCR, while TCRdb's copy carries only in-frame clones and drops some. The table shows fewer than 100,000 clones, with roughly 94% occurring only once. The CDR3 contains 13 residues. V shed 10 bases, J shed 3 bases, and the junction held 9 bases outside the gene matches. The germline CDR1 and CDR2 sequences are LNHDA and SQIVND (reference sequence). V usage is TRBV19 and J usage is TRBJ2-7; 7 nucleotides match TRBD1. The sequencing input was non-Treg CD4+ T cells sorted from blood. This receptor was identified in a human donor in good health. The CDR3 DNA sequence: TGTGCCACGAAAAGGGGGCAAGGCTACGAGCAGTACTTC. Its translation is CATKRGQGYEQYF.